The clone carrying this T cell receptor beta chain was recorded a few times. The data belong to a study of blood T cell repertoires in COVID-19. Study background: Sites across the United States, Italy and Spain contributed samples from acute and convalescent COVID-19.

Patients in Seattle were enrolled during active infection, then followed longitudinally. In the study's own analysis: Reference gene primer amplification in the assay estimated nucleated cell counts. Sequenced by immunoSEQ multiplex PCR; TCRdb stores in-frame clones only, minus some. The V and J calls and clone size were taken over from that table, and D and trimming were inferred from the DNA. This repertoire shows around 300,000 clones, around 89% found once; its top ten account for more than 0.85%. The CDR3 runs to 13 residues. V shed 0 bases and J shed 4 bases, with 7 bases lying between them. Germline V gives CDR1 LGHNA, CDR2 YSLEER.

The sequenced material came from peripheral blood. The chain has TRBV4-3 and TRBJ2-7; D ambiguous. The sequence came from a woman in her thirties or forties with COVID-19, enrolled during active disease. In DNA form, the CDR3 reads TGCGCCAGCAGCCAAGAGCCCGGTTACGAGCAGTACTTC. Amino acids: CASSQEPGYEQYF.